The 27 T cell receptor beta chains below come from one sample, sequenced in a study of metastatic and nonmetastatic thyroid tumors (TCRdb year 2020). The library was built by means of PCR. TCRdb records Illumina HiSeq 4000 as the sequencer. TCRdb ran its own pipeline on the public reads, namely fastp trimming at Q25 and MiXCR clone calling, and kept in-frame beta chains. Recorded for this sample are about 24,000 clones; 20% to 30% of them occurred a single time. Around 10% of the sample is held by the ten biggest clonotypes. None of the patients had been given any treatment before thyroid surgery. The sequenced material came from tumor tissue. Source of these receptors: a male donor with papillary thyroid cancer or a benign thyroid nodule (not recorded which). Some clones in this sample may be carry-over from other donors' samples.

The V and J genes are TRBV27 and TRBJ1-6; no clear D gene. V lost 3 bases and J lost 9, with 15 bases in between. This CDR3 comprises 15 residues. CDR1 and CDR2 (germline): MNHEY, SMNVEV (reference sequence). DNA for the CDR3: TGTGCCAGCAGTTTCTACCGGGCAGGATTTTCACCCCTCCACTTT. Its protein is CASSFYRAGFSPLHF.

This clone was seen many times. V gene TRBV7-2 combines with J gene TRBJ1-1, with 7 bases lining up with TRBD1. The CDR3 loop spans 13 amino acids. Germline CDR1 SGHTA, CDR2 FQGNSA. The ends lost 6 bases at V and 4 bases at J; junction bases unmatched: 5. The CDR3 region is CASRRDRFTEAFF. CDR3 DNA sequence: TGTGCCAGCAGGCGGGACAGATTCACTGAAGCTTTCTTT.

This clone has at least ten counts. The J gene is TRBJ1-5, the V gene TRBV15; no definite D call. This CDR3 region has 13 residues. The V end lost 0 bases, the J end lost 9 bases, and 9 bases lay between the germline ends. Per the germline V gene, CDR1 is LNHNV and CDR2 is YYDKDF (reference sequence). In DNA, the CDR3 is TGTGCCACCAGCAGAGACCCCTCGGGGCCCCAGCATTTT. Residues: CATSRDPSGPQHF.

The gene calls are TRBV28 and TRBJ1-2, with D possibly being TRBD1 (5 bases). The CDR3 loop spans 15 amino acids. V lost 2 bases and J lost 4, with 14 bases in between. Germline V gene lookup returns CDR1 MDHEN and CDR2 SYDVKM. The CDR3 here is CASSLIQGSPYGYTF. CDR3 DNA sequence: TGTGCCAGCAGTTTAATCCAGGGAAGCCCCTATGGCTACACCTTC.

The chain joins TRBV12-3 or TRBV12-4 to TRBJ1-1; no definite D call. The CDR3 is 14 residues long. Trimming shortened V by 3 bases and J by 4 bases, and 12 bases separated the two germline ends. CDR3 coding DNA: TGTGCCAGCAGTTTCACTGGACGAACCACTGAAGCTTTCTTT. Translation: CASSFTGRTTEAFF.

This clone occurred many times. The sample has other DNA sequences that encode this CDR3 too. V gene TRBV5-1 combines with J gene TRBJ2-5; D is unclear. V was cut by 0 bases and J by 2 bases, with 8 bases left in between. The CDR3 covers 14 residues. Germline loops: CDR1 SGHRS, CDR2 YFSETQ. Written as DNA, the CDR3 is TGCGCCAGCAGCTTGGCCCCGGCTCAAGAGACCCAGTACTTC. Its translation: CASSLAPAQETQYF. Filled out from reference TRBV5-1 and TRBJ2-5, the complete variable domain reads KAGVTQTPRYLIKTRGQQVTLSCSPISGHRSVSWYQQTPGQGLQFLFEYFSETQRNKGNFPGRFSGRQFSNSRSEMNVSTLELGDSALYLCASSLAPAQETQYFGPGTRLLVL.

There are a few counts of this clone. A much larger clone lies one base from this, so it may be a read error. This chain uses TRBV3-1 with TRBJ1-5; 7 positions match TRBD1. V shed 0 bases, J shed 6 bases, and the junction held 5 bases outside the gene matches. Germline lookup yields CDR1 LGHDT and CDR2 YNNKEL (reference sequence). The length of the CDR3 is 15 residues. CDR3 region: CASSQEIGGSQPQHF. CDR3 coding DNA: TGTGCCAGCAGCCAAGAGATAGGGGGCAGTCAGCCCCAGCATTTT.

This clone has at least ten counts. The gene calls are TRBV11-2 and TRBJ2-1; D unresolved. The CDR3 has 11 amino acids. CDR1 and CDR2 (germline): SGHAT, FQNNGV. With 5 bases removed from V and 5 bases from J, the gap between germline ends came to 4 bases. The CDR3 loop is CASSSNNEQFF. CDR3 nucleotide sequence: TGTGCCAGCAGCAGCAACAATGAGCAGTTCTTC.

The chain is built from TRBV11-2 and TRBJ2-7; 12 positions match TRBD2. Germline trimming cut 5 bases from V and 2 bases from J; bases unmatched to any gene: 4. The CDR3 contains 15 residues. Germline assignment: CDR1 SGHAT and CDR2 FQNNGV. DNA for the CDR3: TGTGCCAGCAGCCTGCTAGCGGGAGGGACCTACGAGCAGTACTTC. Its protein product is CASSLLAGGTYEQYF.

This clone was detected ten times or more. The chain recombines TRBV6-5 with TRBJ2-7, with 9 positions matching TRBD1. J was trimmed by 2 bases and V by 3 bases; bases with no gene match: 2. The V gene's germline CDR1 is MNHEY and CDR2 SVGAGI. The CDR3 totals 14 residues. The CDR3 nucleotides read TGTGCCAGCAGTTATAGGACAGGGGCCTACGAGCAGTACTTC. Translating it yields CASSYRTGAYEQYF.

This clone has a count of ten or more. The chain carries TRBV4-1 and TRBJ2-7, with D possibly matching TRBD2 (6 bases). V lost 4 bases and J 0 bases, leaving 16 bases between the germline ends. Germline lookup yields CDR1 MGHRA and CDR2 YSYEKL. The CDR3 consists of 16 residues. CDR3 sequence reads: CASSPGPGLYSYEQYF. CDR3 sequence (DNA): TGCGCCAGCAGCCCAGGACCGGGACTGTACTCCTACGAGCAGTACTTC.

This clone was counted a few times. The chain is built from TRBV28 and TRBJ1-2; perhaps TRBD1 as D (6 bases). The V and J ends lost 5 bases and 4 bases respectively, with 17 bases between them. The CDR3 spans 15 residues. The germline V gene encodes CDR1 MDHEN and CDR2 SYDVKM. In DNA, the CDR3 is TGTGCCAGCAGTGAGACAGGAAATAACATCTATGGCTACACCTTC. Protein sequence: CASSETGNNIYGYTF.

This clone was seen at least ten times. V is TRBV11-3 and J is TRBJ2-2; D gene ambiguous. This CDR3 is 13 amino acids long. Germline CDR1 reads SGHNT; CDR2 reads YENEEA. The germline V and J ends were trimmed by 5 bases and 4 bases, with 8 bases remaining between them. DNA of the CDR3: TGTGCCAGCAGCATTAAGGCCACCGGGGAGCTGTTTTTT. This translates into CASSIKATGELFF.

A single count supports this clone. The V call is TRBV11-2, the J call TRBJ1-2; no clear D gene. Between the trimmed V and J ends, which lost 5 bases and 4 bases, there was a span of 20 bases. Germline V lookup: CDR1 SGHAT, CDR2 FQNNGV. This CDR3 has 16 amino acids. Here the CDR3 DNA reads TGTGCCAGCAGCCCCCACGCCGGGCGAGCTACCTATGGCTACACCTTC. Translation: CASSPHAGRATYGYTF. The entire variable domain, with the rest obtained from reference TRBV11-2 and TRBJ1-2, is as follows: EAGVAQSPRYKIIEKRQSVAFWCNPISGHATLYWYQQILGQGPKLLIQFQNNGVVDDSQLPKDRFSAERLKGVDSTLKIQPAKLEDSAVYLCASSPHAGRATYGYTFGSGTRLTVV.

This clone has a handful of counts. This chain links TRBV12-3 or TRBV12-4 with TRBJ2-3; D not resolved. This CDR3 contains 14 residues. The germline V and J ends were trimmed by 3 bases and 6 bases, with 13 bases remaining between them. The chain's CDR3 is CASSFGVSADTQYF. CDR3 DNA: TGTGCCAGCAGTTTTGGTGTGAGTGCCGATACGCAGTATTTT.

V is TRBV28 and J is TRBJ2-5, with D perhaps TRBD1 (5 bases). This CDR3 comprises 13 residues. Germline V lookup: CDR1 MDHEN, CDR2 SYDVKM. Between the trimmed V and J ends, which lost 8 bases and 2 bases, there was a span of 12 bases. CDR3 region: CASVQVNQETQYF. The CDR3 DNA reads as TGTGCCAGCGTACAGGTAAATCAAGAGACCCAGTACTTC.

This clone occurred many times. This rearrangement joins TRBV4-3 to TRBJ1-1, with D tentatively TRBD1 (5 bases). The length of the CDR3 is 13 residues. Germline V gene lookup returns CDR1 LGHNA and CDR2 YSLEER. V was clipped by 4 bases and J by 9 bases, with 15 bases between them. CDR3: CASSPGTSLKAFF. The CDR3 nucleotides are TGCGCCAGCAGCCCCGGGACCTCCCTCAAAGCTTTCTTT.

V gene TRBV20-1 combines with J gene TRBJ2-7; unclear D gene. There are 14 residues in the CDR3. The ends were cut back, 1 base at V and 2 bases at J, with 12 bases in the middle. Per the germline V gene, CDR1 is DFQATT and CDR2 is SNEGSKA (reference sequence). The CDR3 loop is CSARVWVQTYEQYF. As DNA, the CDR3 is TGCAGTGCTAGAGTGTGGGTCCAAACCTACGAGCAGTACTTC.

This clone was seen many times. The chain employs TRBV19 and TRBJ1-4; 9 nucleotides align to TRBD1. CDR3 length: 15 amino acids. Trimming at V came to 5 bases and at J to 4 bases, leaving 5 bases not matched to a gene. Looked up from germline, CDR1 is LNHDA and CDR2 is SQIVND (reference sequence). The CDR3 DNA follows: TGTGCCAGTAGTCCAGGACAGGGGCGTAATGAAAAACTGTTTTTT. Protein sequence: CASSPGQGRNEKLFF. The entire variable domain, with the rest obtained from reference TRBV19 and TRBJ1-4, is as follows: DGGITQSPKYLFRKEGQNVTLSCEQNLNHDAMYWYRQDPGQGLRLIYYSQIVNDFQKGDIAEGYSVSREKKESFPLTVTSAQKNPTAFYLCASSPGQGRNEKLFFGSGTQLSVL.

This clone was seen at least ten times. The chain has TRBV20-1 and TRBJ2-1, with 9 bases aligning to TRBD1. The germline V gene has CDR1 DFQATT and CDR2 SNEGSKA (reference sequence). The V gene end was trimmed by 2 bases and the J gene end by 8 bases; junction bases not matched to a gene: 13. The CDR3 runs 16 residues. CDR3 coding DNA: TGCAGTGCTAGAAAGGGACAGGGTACCCCCCAGGATGAGCAGTTCTTC. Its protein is CSARKGQGTPQDEQFF.

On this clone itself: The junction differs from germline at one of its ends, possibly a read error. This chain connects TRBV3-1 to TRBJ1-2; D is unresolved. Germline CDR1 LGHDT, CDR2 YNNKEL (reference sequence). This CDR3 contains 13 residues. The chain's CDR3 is CATSPSTVYGYTF. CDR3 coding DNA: TGTGCCACCAGCCCGTCAACGGTCTATGGCTACACCTTC.

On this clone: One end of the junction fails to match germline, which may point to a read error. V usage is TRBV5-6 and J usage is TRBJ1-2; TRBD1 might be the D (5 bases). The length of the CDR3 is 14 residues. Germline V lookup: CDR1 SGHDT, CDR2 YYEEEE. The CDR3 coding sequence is TGTGCCAGCAGCTTGCCCAGGGCTTACTATGGCTTCACCTTC. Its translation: CASSLPRAYYGFTF.

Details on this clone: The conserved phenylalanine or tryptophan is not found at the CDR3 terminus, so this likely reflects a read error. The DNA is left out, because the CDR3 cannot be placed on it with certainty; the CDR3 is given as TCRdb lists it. The CDR3 loop reads CASSTNTEALV. This rearrangement joins TRBV19 to TRBJ1-1. Germline V gene sequence: CDR1 LNHDA, CDR2 SQIVND (reference sequence). From its first to its last residue, the CDR3 has 11 amino acids.

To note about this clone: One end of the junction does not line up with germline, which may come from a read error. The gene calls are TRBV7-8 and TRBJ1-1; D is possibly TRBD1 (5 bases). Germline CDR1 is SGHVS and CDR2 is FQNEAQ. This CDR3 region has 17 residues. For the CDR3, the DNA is TGTGCAAGCAGCTTCTGGTCAATCGAGGGACGTAACACTGAAGCTGTCTTT. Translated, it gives CASSFWSIEGRNTEAVF.

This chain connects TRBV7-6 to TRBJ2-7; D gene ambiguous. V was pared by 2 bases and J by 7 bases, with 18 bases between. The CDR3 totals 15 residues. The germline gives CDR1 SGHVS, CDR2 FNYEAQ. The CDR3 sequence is CASSLTPLGLGEQYF. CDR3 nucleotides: TGTGCCAGCAGCTTAACCCCCCTCGGGTTGGGTGAGCAGTACTTC.

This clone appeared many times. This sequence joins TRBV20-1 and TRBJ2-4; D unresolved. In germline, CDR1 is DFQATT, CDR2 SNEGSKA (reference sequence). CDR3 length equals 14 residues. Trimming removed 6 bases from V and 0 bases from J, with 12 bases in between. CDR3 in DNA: TGCAGTGCCACGAAGTTTCTAGCCAAAAACATTCAGTACTTC. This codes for CSATKFLAKNIQYF.

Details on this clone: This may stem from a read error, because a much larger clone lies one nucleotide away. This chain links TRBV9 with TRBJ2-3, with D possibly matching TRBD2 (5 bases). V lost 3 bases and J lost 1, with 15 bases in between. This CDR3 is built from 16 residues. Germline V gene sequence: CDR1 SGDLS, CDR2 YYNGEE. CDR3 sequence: CASSARAVEGTDTQYF. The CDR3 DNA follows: TGTGCCAGCAGCGCAAGAGCGGTAGAAGGCACAGATACGCAGTATTTT.